The 26 T cell receptor beta chains given below trace back to one sample, sequenced in a study of blood T cell repertoires in COVID-19. TCRdb's table, derived via immunoSEQ multiplex PCR, lists solely in-frame clones and lacks some. The sample consists of 150,000 to 200,000 clones, around nine tenths of them appearing once. The specimen sequenced was peripheral blood. Receptors were obtained from a human donor in a cohort sampled during active COVID-19.

This rearrangement joins TRBV3-1 (or the pseudogene TRBV3-2) to TRBJ2-5, with 12 nucleotides matching TRBD2. This CDR3 contains 19 residues. V was clipped by 0 bases and J by 5 bases; unmatched bases: 13. The germline CDR1 and CDR2 sequences are LGHDT and YNNKEL (reference sequence). For the CDR3, the DNA is TGTGCCAGCAGCCAAGATGCTGGACTAGCGGGGCCTCGGAGGGAGACCCAGTACTTC. Translating gives CASSQDAGLAGPRRETQYF.

The chain combines TRBV11-3 with TRBJ1-1; D is possibly TRBD1 (5 bases). The CDR3 has 14 residues. Trimming removed 2 bases at V and 5 bases at J, with 12 bases between. Germline lookup yields CDR1 SGHNT and CDR2 YENEEA. The CDR3 DNA is TGTGCCAGCAGCTTACGCCCGGGGGTTACTGAAGCTTTCTTT. As protein: CASSLRPGVTEAFF.

V usage is TRBV6-4 and J usage is TRBJ1-4; 10 bases are a match to TRBD1. CDR3 length: 13 residues. With V trimmed by 8 bases and J by 8 bases, 5 bases remained unmatched. Germline V gene lookup returns CDR1 MRHNA and CDR2 SNTAGT. The CDR3 DNA reads as TGTGCCAGCGGGGACAGGGGAGACGAAAAACTGTTTTTT. Translation: CASGDRGDEKLFF.

The chain joins TRBV28 to TRBJ2-1; TRBD2 matches at 8 bases. J was trimmed by 4 bases and V by 4 bases; bases with no gene match: 9. Looked up from germline, CDR1 is MDHEN and CDR2 is SYDVKM. This CDR3 region has 16 residues. The DNA for the CDR3 is TGTGCCAGCAGTTGGATGAGCGGGAGTGGATACAATGAGCAGTTCTTC. Its translation is CASSWMSGSGYNEQFF. Based on the CDR3 plus reference TRBV28 and TRBJ2-1, the full variable domain is DVKVTQSSRYLVKRTGEKVFLECVQDMDHENMFWYRQDPGLGLRLIYFSYDVKMKEKGDIPEGYSVSREKKERFSLILESASTNQTSMYLCASSWMSGSGYNEQFFGPGTRLTVL.

V and J are TRBV28 and TRBJ2-1; D is possibly TRBD2 (5 bases). Germline values: CDR1 MDHEN, CDR2 SYDVKM. CDR3 length equals 15 residues. Deletions cut 6 bases from V and 5 bases from J, with 17 bases between. The DNA of the CDR3 is TGTGCCAGCAGGCAGAGGGAAATGAGCCACAATGAGCAGTTCTTC. The encoded protein is CASRQREMSHNEQFF.

V usage is TRBV3-1 (or the pseudogene TRBV3-2) and J usage is TRBJ2-5; 9 nucleotides line up with TRBD2. Germline V CDR1 and CDR2: LGHDT, YNNKEL (reference sequence). This CDR3 is built from 18 residues. V was pared by 4 bases and J by 2 bases, with 14 bases of the junction left unmatched. CDR3 protein: CASSLPGPTSGLQETQYF. As DNA, the CDR3 is TGTGCCAGCAGCCTCCCGGGACCGACTAGCGGATTACAAGAGACCCAGTACTTC.

The V gene is TRBV7-2, the J gene TRBJ2-7, with D possibly matching TRBD1 (5 bases). CDR3 length: 13 residues. The germline CDR1 and CDR2 sequences are SGHTA and FQGNSA. V was pared by 4 bases and J by 7 bases, with 14 bases between. The CDR3 DNA reads as TGTGCCAGCAGCTACCAGGGCGTGGGAGAGCAGTACTTC. Its protein is CASSYQGVGEQYF.

This clone was counted between two and nine times. This rearrangement joins TRBV7-7 to TRBJ2-2; D gene uncertain. CDR3 length: 12 amino acids. The germline CDR1 and CDR2 sequences are SSHAT and FNYEAQ (reference sequence). The V end was cut by 7 bases, the J end by 6 bases, with 9 bases between. This chain's CDR3 is CASTNSPGELFF. The CDR3 nucleotides are TGTGCCAGCACCAACAGCCCCGGGGAGCTGTTTTTT.

V is TRBV2 and J is TRBJ2-2; D possibly corresponds to TRBD1 (5 bases). This CDR3 region has 15 residues. Germline loops: CDR1 SNHLY, CDR2 FYNNEI. The V end was cut by 2 bases, the J end by 5 bases, with 12 bases between. The CDR3 region is CASSESSQGTGELFF. CDR3 bases: TGTGCCAGCAGTGAAAGTAGCCAGGGAACCGGGGAGCTGTTTTTT.

This chain joins TRBV6-2 or TRBV6-3 and TRBJ1-1; possibly TRBD1 for D (5 bases). The germline V and J ends were trimmed by 0 bases and 0 bases, with 17 bases remaining between them. This CDR3 region has 18 residues. Germline-derived CDR1 and CDR2 are MNHEY and SVGEGT. CDR3: CASSYSVGQGGMNTEAFF. In nucleotides, the CDR3 is TGTGCCAGCAGTTACTCGGTGGGGCAGGGCGGAATGAACACTGAAGCTTTCTTT.

J is TRBJ1-2 and V is TRBV5-1, with TRBD1 matching 7 bases. V was clipped by 0 bases and J by 4 bases; unmatched bases: 3. From germline, CDR1 is SGHRS and CDR2 YFSETQ. The CDR3 runs 14 residues. The CDR3 protein is CASSLGQGGYGYTF. In DNA, the CDR3 is TGCGCCAGCAGCTTGGGACAGGGCGGCTATGGCTACACCTTC.

The gene calls are TRBV5-6 and TRBJ2-3, with D possibly being TRBD2 (6 bases). This CDR3 region has 17 residues. The ends were cut back, 1 base at V and 6 bases at J, with 21 bases in the middle. Germline V gene data show CDR1 as SGHDT and CDR2 as YYEEEE. CDR3 sequence: CASSLKEGGYVVDTQYF. In nucleotides, the CDR3 is TGTGCCAGCAGCTTGAAGGAGGGCGGGTATGTCGTTGATACGCAGTATTTT.

The rearrangement uses TRBV7-2 and TRBJ2-5; perhaps TRBD1 as D (5 bases). Germline loops: CDR1 SGHTA, CDR2 FQGNSA. The CDR3 runs to 13 residues. The germline V and J ends were trimmed by 4 bases and 9 bases, with 15 bases remaining between them. The chain's CDR3 is CASSSWTTEPQYF. The CDR3 DNA follows: TGTGCCAGCAGCTCCTGGACAACGGAACCCCAGTACTTC.

The rearrangement links TRBV3-1 (or the pseudogene TRBV3-2) to TRBJ2-7, with TRBD1 matching over 9 bases. Trimming cost V 3 bases and J 5 bases; bases outside gene matches: 8. The CDR3 has 15 amino acids. CDR1 and CDR2 from the germline V gene are LGHDT and YNNKEL (reference sequence). The CDR3 coding sequence is TGTGCCAGCAGCCACCGACCGGGACAGGGCGACGAGCAGTACTTC. It yields the protein CASSHRPGQGDEQYF.

The chain employs TRBV9 and TRBJ2-2; 9 bases are a match to TRBD1. CDR3 size: 13 residues. V was clipped by 10 bases and J by 2 bases; unmatched bases: 3. Germline assignment: CDR1 SGDLS and CDR2 YYNGEE. For the CDR3, the DNA is TGTGCCTCCACAGGGGGCAACACCGGGGAGCTGTTTTTT. It codes for CASTGGNTGELFF.

This sequence joins TRBV29-1 and TRBJ1-1; 10 bases match TRBD1. CDR1 and CDR2 (germline): SQVTM, ANQGSEA. The V gene end was trimmed by 6 bases and the J gene end by 3 bases; junction bases not matched to a gene: 10. CDR3 length: 15 amino acids. The CDR3 nucleotides are TGCAGCGTGTCAAGACAGGGGGCGGGAGACACTGAAGCTTTCTTT. Amino acids: CSVSRQGAGDTEAFF.

The chain has TRBV7-2 and TRBJ1-2; D gene uncertain. The CDR3 is 13 amino acids. V was trimmed by 4 bases and J by 1 base, leaving 7 bases between them. Germline V gene sequence: CDR1 SGHTA, CDR2 FQGNSA. The CDR3 reads CASSSPINYGYTF. CDR3 coding DNA: TGTGCCAGCAGCTCCCCCATTAACTATGGCTACACCTTC.

This clone turned up a few times. The rearrangement uses TRBV27 and TRBJ1-5, with 11 bases aligning to TRBD1. With V trimmed by 5 bases and J by 4 bases, 4 bases remained unmatched. This CDR3 is built from 15 residues. CDR1 is MNHEY and CDR2 is SMNVEV in the germline V gene (reference sequence). Here the CDR3 reads CASSVWDRGNQPQHF. The CDR3 nucleotides read TGTGCCAGCAGTGTGTGGGACAGGGGGAATCAGCCCCAGCATTTT.

The chain carries TRBV27 and TRBJ2-7; TRBD1 aligns across 7 bases. The CDR3 extends over 14 amino acids. The germline gives CDR1 MNHEY, CDR2 SMNVEV (reference sequence). J was trimmed by 3 bases and V by 1 base; bases with no gene match: 3. The DNA for the CDR3 is TGTGCCAGCAGTTTATTCTCAGGGGGCTACGAGCAGTACTTC. Translated: CASSLFSGGYEQYF.

This clone has only one observation. V gene TRBV28 combines with J gene TRBJ1-1; D may be TRBD1 (5 bases). Trimming left V 5 bases short and J 1 base short, with 11 bases between. This CDR3 spans 14 amino acids. Germline V gene data show CDR1 as MDHEN and CDR2 as SYDVKM. The CDR3 DNA follows: TGTGCCAGCAGTCCCCTGGGGGGGAACACTGAAGCTTTCTTT. This encodes CASSPLGGNTEAFF. Full variable domain (outside the CDR3, taken from reference TRBV28 and TRBJ1-1): DVKVTQSSRYLVKRTGEKVFLECVQDMDHENMFWYRQDPGLGLRLIYFSYDVKMKEKGDIPEGYSVSREKKERFSLILESASTNQTSMYLCASSPLGGNTEAFFGQGTRLTVV.

The rearrangement links TRBV6-5 to TRBJ1-2; 9 bases match TRBD1. With 7 bases clipped from V and 6 bases from J, the junction kept 9 bases outside the gene matches. The CDR3 is 14 amino acids. The germline gives CDR1 MNHEY, CDR2 SVGAGI. The CDR3 DNA follows: TGTGCCAGCACAACAGGGGGCAGTCTGAATGGCTACACCTTC. Its protein product is CASTTGGSLNGYTF.

This clone was seen a single time. This chain links TRBV28 with TRBJ1-2; D is perhaps TRBD1 (5 bases). Germline-derived CDR1 and CDR2 are MDHEN and SYDVKM. The V gene lost 6 bases and the J gene lost 4 bases, with 15 bases spanning the gap. CDR3 size: 14 residues. The CDR3 bases are TGTGCCAGCAGGACGATCCCAGGGATCTATGGCTACACCTTC. Protein sequence: CASRTIPGIYGYTF.

This clone was counted a single time. The rearrangement joins TRBV6-2 or TRBV6-3 to TRBJ2-5, with D possibly TRBD2 on 6 matching bases. Trimming stripped 4 bases from V and 2 bases from J, with 11 bases between. The length of the CDR3 is 14 residues. From germline, CDR1 is MNHEY and CDR2 SVGEGT. CDR3 bases: TGTGCCAGCAGTTTAGCGGCCGCGCAAGAGACCCAGTACTTC. Encoded protein: CASSLAAAQETQYF.

The chain recombines TRBV15 with TRBJ1-5; the match to TRBD1 covers 8 bases. The CDR3 has 15 amino acids. Germline loops: CDR1 LNHNV, CDR2 YYDKDF (reference sequence). With V trimmed by 0 bases and J by 5 bases, 3 bases remained unmatched. CDR3 coding DNA: TGTGCCACCAGCAGAGACGGACAGGGAGATCAGCCCCAGCATTTT. It specifies CATSRDGQGDQPQHF.

This chain connects TRBV28 to TRBJ1-4; 7 bases line up with TRBD1. The CDR3 covers 16 residues. V lost 5 bases, J lost 6 bases, and 12 bases stayed unmatched. Germline CDR1 is MDHEN and CDR2 is SYDVKM. The CDR3 DNA is TGTGCCAGCAGTGCGGGGGGGACAGCCCCCTATGAAAAACTGTTTTTT. Amino acid sequence: CASSAGGTAPYEKLFF.

The CDR3 loop is CASNEIGAGELFF. Written as DNA, the CDR3 is TGTGCCAGCAATGAGATAGGGGCCGGGGAGCTGTTTTTT. V usage is TRBV28 and J usage is TRBJ2-2, with a tentative D call TRBD1 (5 bases). The CDR3 has 13 residues. Looked up from germline, CDR1 is MDHEN and CDR2 is SYDVKM. V was shortened by 7 bases and J by 6 bases, with 12 bases between the two germline ends.